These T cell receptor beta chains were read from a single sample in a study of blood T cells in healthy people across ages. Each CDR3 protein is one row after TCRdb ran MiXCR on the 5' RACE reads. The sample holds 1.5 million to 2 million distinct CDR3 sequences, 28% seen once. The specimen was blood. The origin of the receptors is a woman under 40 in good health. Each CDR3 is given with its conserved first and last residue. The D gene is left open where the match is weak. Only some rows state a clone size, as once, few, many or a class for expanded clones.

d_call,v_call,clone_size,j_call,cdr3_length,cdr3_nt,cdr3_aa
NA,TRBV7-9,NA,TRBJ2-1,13,TGTGCCAGCAGCAAGCCCGCTAGCAGTGAGCAGTTCTTC,CASSKPASSEQFF
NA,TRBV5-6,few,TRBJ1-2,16,TGTGCCAGCAGCCACAGACTGACAGTGCAACTGACGGGCTACACCTTC,CASSHRLTVQLTGYTF
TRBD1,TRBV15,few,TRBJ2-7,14,TGTGTCACCAGCAGAGGGGACAGCGACTACGAGCAGTACTTC,CVTSRGDSDYEQYF
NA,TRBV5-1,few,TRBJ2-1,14,TGCGCCAGCTTCGGGGATCCTGCCAACAATGAGCAGTTCTTC,CASFGDPANNEQFF
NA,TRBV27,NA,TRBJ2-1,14,TGTGCCAGCAGGTCGGGCGGGGTCCCTGGAGAGCAGTTCTTC,CASRSGGVPGEQFF
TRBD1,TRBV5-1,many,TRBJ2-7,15,TGCGCCAGCAGCTTTTTAGACAGGGGGCTCGACGAGCAGTACTTC,CASSFLDRGLDEQYF
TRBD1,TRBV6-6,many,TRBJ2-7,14,TGTGCCAGCAGACCCACAGGGGTTGTACACGAGCAGTACTTC,CASRPTGVVHEQYF
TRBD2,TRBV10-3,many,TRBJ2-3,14,TGTGCCATCAGTGCGAGCGGGGGCACAGATACGCAGTATTTT,CAISASGGTDTQYF
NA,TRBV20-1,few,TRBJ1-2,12,TGCAGTGCGACACCGGGCTACTATGGCTACACCTTC,CSATPGYYGYTF
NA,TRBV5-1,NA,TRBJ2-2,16,TGCGCCAGCAGCTTGGAAGGACTACCTAACACCGGGGAGCTGTTTTTT,CASSLEGLPNTGELFF
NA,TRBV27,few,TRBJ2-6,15,TGTGCCAGCAGTTCCAGGTCAGGAGGGGCCAACGTCCTGACTTTC,CASSSRSGGANVLTF
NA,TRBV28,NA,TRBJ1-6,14,TGTGCCAGCAAGAGGGGTTCCTATAATTCACCCCTCCACTTT,CASKRGSYNSPLHF
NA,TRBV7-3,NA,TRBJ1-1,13,TGTGCCAGCAGCTTACCCGGGAGGGGAGAAGCTTTCTTT,CASSLPGRGEAFF
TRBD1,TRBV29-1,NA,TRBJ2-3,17,TGCAGCGTTGAAGGGGGGATTGGGACAGGGGGCTTGGATACGCAGTATTTT,CSVEGGIGTGGLDTQYF
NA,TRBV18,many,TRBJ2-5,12,TGTGCCAGCTCAAGGATAGACCAGACCCAGTACTTC,CASSRIDQTQYF
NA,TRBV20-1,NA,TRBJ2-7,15,TGCAGTGCTAGTTTATGTCGGGGGGCACGCTACGAGCAGTACTTC,CSASLCRGARYEQYF
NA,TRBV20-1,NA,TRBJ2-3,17,TGCAGTGCTAGTCTCCCTTCGGGCAGACTACTCACAGATACGCAGTATTTT,CSASLPSGRLLTDTQYF
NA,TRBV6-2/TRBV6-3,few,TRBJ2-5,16,TGTGCCAGCAGTTACCTCCCGGGGATGGGGGAAGAGACCCAGTACTTC,CASSYLPGMGEETQYF
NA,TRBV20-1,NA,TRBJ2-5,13,TGCAGTGCTAGAGGTCAGCAGAAGGAGACCCAGTACTTC,CSARGQQKETQYF
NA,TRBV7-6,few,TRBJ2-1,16,TGTGCCAGCAGCTTAGCTAGCCTTGGCTCCTACAATGAGCAGTTCTTC,CASSLASLGSYNEQFF
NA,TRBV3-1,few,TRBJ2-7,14,TGTGCCAGCAGCCAAAGAGGCAGGCCCTACGAGCAGTACTTC,CASSQRGRPYEQYF
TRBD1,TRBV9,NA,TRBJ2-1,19,TGTGCCAGCAGCGTAGCTACAGGGGCCCCAACAAGCTCCTACAATGAGCAGTTCTTC,CASSVATGAPTSSYNEQFF
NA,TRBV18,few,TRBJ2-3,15,TGTGCCAGCTCACCGGTGGCAGCTAGCACAGATACGCAGTATTTT,CASSPVAASTDTQYF
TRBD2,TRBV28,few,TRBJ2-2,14,TGTGCCAGCAGCCCTTTGGAGCGGGGTCGGGAGCTGTTTTTT,CASSPLERGRELFF